This T cell receptor beta chain was recovered during a study of control samples from healthy donors and cancer patients. Here immunoSEQ multiplex PCR was the method, and the copy in TCRdb shows in-frame clones only, minus some. The data hold about 59,000 clones, with about 92% observed a single time. The CDR3 is 16 amino acids. Losses at the gene ends were 6 bases for V and 2 bases for J; bases not matched to a gene: 11. Germline V gene lookup returns CDR1 SNHLY and CDR2 FYNNEI. The chain recombines TRBV2 with TRBJ1-2, with 8 bases matching TRBD1. This sequence originates from a man aged 35-49 years with colorectal cancer. Sequencing was done on a sample of PBMCs. The CDR3 protein is CASRPGTGDLNYGYTF. The CDR3 DNA follows: TGTGCCAGCAGGCCCGGGACAGGCGATTTAAACTATGGCTACACCTTC.